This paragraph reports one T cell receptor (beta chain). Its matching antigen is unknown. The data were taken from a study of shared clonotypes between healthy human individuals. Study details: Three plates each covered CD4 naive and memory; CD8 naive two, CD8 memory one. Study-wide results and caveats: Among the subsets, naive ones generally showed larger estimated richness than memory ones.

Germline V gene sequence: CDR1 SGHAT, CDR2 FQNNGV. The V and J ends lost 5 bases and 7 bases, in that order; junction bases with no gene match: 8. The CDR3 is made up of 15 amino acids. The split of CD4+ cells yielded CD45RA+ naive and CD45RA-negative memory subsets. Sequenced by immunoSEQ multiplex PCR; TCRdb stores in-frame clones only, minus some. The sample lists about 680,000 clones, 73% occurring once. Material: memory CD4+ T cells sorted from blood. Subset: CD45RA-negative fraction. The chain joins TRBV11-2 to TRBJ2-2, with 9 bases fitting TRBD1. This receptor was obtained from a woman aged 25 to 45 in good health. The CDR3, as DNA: TGTGCCAGCAGCCCGTGGACAGGGGAGATCGGGGAGCTGTTTTTT. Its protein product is CASSPWTGEIGELFF. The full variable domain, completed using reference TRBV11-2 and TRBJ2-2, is EAGVAQSPRYKIIEKRQSVAFWCNPISGHATLYWYQQILGQGPKLLIQFQNNGVVDDSQLPKDRFSAERLKGVDSTLKIQPAKLEDSAVYLCASSPWTGEIGELFFGEGSRLTVL.